This TCR beta chain originates from a study of shared clonotypes between healthy human individuals. Turning to the study itself: Aged between 18 and 49, the donors were two women and three men.

Sequencing was at deep level. For each subset, genomic DNA was distributed in equal portions over several immunoSEQ plates. Unsorted PBMC DNA went through sequencing on ten immunoSEQ deep assay plates. Using immunoSEQ multiplex PCR, the repertoire was profiled, and TCRdb retains in-frame clones only, with some absent. Of about 490,000 clones listed, around 80% are singletons. This CDR3 comprises 16 residues. With 2 bases clipped from V and 4 bases from J, the junction kept 8 bases outside the gene matches. CDR1 is SGHDN and CDR2 is FVKESK in the germline V gene. This TCR came from a woman in her forties in good health. Some clones in this sample may be carry-over from other donors' samples. Sample: PBMCs. The V gene is TRBV14, the J gene TRBJ2-3; 8 nucleotides match TRBD2. Here the CDR3 reads CASSQKSGSNPDTQYF. CDR3 nucleotides: TGTGCCAGCAGCCAAAAGAGCGGGAGTAACCCAGATACGCAGTATTTT. The whole variable domain, filled in from reference TRBV14 and TRBJ2-3, reads EAGVTQFPSHSVIEKGQTVTLRCDPISGHDNLYWYRRVMGKEIKFLLHFVKESKQDESGMPNNRFLAERTGGTYSTLKVQPAELEDSGVYFCASSQKSGSNPDTQYFGPGTRLTVL.